The 23 T cell receptor beta chains presented below share a single source sample, sequenced in a study of monozygotic twins with inflammatory bowel disease. For each CDR3 protein, TCRdb gives one entry from its re-call of the 5' RACE reads, without DNA. The sample has approximately 400,000 distinct CDR3 sequences. The material sequenced was blood. The receptors stem from a human donor with ulcerative colitis or Crohn's disease, or a healthy co-twin of an affected twin (not recorded which).

V is TRBV5-1 and J is TRBJ1-5. CDR1 and CDR2 (germline): SGHRS, YFSETQ. This CDR3 spans 16 amino acids. The CDR3 sequence: CASSPGPLEPHQPQHF.

The gene calls are TRBV6-2 or TRBV6-3 and TRBJ2-1; TCRdb gives TRBD1 as the D gene, but with no DNA this cannot be confirmed. CDR1 is MNHEY, CDR2 SVGEGT, per germline. This CDR3 has 14 residues. The CDR3 sequence is CASSYGQGLNEQFF.

This rearrangement joins TRBV20-1 to TRBJ2-1; TCRdb's D call of TRBD2 is untestable without DNA. CDR3 size: 12 residues. Germline V gives CDR1 DFQATT, CDR2 SNEGSKA (reference sequence). The CDR3 loop is CSARPNTRKQFF.

The rearrangement joins TRBV6-5 to TRBJ1-1. This CDR3 is 15 amino acids long. Germline V lookup: CDR1 MNHEY, CDR2 SVGAGI. CDR3 residues: CASSYSRGPFTEAFF.

The chain combines TRBV7-2 with TRBJ2-7; TCRdb's D gene call, TRBD2, goes unchecked for lack of DNA. The CDR3 contains 12 residues. The V gene's germline CDR1 is SGHTA and CDR2 FQGNSA. This CDR3 reads CASSLPGREQYF.

The chain couples TRBV5-1 to TRBJ2-5; the D call of TRBD1 rests on TCRdb alone, since no DNA is present to check it. Per the germline V gene, CDR1 is SGHRS and CDR2 is YFSETQ. The CDR3 has 15 amino acids. CDR3 protein: CASSLVAGSGETQYF.

V usage is TRBV30 and J usage is TRBJ2-1; the TCRdb call, TRBD1, lacks DNA for checking. The germline gives CDR1 GTSNPN, CDR2 SVGIG (reference sequence). The CDR3 is made up of 14 amino acids. The CDR3 protein is CAWTSGVSYNEQFF.

The rearrangement links TRBV29-1 to TRBJ2-7; TCRdb designates TRBD2, a call that cannot be tested without DNA. Germline V lookup: CDR1 SQVTM, CDR2 ANQGSEA. This CDR3 contains 14 residues. This chain's CDR3 is CSVERREGPYEQYF.

The chain recombines TRBV7-3 with TRBJ2-7. The CDR3 runs 12 residues. Germline V CDR1 and CDR2: SGHTA, FQGTGA. This chain's CDR3 is CASSSDDQKQYF.

The V call is TRBV12-3 or TRBV12-4, the J call TRBJ2-1. The CDR3 totals 13 residues. The CDR3 sequence is CASCTPLRSEQFF.

The chain links TRBV7-2 to TRBJ2-1. The CDR3 consists of 17 residues. Germline CDR1 is SGHTA and CDR2 is FQGNSA. The CDR3 region is CASSLEVKRGPYNEQFF. Using reference TRBV7-2 and TRBJ2-1 for the parts outside the CDR3, the full variable domain is GAGVSQSPSNKVTEKGKDVELRCDPISGHTALYWYRQSLGQGLEFLIYFQGNSAPDKSGLPSDRFSAERTGGSVSTLTIQRTQQEDSAVYLCASSLEVKRGPYNEQFFGPGTRLTVL.

The chain couples TRBV6-5 to TRBJ1-1. Germline loops: CDR1 MNHEY, CDR2 SVGAGI. The CDR3 is made up of 17 amino acids. The chain's CDR3 is CASSSRLNQNGDTEAFF.

V and J are TRBV7-2 and TRBJ2-1; TCRdb returns TRBD2, unconfirmable since there is no DNA. This CDR3 has 15 residues. From germline, CDR1 is SGHTA and CDR2 FQGNSA. This CDR3 reads CASSLTSGRGGEQFF.

The gene calls are TRBV12-3 or TRBV12-4 and TRBJ2-1; TCRdb's assignment of TRBD2 cannot be checked, as there is no DNA. The CDR3 consists of 16 residues. The CDR3 loop reads CASSSRLAGPYNEQFF.

V and J are TRBV7-2 and TRBJ1-1; TCRdb lists TRBD1, though no DNA is available to test this call. CDR3 length: 15 amino acids. Germline CDR1 SGHTA, CDR2 FQGNSA. CDR3 amino acids: CASSPRDSLNTEAFF.

The chain carries TRBV20-1 and TRBJ2-3; the D call from TCRdb, TRBD1, cannot be confirmed without DNA. Germline loops: CDR1 DFQATT, CDR2 SNEGSKA (reference sequence). The CDR3 sequence is 13 residues long. The CDR3 sequence: CSGPLDSTDTQYF.

This chain connects TRBV7-2 to TRBJ2-7; with no DNA, the TCRdb D assignment of TRBD1 cannot be verified. CDR1 is SGHTA, CDR2 FQGNSA, per germline. CDR3 length: 16 amino acids. CDR3 sequence: CASSLEVTGANYEQYF.

V gene TRBV20-1 combines with J gene TRBJ1-2; the D gene TCRdb calls, TRBD1, cannot be checked with no DNA. CDR3 size: 13 residues. Germline values: CDR1 DFQATT, CDR2 SNEGSKA (reference sequence). CDR3: CSAAGTGSYGYTF.

J is TRBJ1-5 and V is TRBV12-3 or TRBV12-4; TCRdb's D call of TRBD1 is untestable without DNA. CDR3 length equals 14 residues. The CDR3 loop is CASTRGQLDQPQHF.

V and J are TRBV3-1 and TRBJ2-2. The CDR3 is made up of 16 amino acids. Germline CDR1 LGHDT, CDR2 YNNKEL (reference sequence). The CDR3 loop is CASSQVRGQNTGELFF.

The chain employs TRBV15 and TRBJ2-1; with no DNA, the TCRdb D assignment of TRBD2 cannot be verified. This CDR3 has 14 residues. CDR1 and CDR2 from the germline V gene are LNHNV and YYDKDF (reference sequence). The CDR3 protein is CATSRGGLKDEQFF.

The chain combines TRBV5-1 with TRBJ2-7; TCRdb returns TRBD1, unconfirmable since there is no DNA. The CDR3 loop spans 14 amino acids. CDR1 is SGHRS, CDR2 YFSETQ, per germline. CDR3 in amino acids: CASSGGTGLNEQYF.

This chain links TRBV6-1 with TRBJ1-2; the TCRdb call, TRBD1, lacks DNA for checking. This CDR3 spans 15 amino acids. Germline values: CDR1 MNHNS, CDR2 SASEGT. CDR3: CASSSPRDANYGYTF.